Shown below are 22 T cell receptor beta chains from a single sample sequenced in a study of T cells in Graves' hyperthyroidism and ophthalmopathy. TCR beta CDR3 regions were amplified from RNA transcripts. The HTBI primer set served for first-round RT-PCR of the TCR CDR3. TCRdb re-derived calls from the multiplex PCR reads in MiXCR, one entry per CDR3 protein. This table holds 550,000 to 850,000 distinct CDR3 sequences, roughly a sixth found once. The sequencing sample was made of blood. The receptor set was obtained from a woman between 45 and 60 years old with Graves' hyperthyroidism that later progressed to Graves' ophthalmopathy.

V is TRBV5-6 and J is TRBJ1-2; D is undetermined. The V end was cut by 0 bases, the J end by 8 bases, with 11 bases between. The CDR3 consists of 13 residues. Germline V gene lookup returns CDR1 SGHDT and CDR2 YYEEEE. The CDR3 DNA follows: TGTGCCAGCAGCTTGGGGGCCTCCCGGGGCTACACCTTC. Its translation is CASSLGASRGYTF.

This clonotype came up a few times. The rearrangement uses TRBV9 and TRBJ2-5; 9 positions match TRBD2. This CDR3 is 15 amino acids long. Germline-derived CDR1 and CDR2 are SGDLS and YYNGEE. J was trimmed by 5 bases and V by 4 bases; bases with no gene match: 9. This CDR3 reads CASSIAGGPQETQYF. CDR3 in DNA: TGTGCCAGCAGCATCGCGGGGGGGCCCCAGGAGACCCAGTACTTC.

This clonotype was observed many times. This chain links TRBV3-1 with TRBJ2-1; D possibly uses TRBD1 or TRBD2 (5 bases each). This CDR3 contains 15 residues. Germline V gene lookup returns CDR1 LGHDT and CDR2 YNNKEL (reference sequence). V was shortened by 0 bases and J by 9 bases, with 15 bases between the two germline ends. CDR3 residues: CASSQDWTPRGEQFF. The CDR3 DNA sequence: TGTGCCAGCAGCCAAGATTGGACCCCGAGGGGTGAGCAGTTCTTC.

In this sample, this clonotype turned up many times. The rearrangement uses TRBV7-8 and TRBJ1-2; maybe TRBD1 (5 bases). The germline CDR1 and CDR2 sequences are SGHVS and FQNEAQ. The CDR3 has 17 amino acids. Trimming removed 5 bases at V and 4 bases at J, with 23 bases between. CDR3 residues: CASSDRGNGGLGYGYTF. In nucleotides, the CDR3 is TGTGCCAGCAGCGACAGAGGGAATGGTGGGCTTGGCTATGGCTACACCTTC.

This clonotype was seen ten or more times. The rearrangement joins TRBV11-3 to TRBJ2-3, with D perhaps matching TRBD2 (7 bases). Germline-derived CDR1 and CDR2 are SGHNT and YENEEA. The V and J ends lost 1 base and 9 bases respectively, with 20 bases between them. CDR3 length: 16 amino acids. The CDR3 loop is CASSLVSGRRGATQYF. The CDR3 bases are TGTGCCAGCAGCTTAGTGTCGGGTCGACGGGGGGCGACGCAGTATTTT. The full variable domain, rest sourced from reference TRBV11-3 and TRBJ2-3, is EAGVVQSPRYKIIEKKQPVAFWCNPISGHNTLYWYLQNLGQGPELLIRYENEEAVDDSQLPKDRFSAERLKGVDSTLKIQPAELGDSAVYLCASSLVSGRRGATQYFGPGTRLTVL.

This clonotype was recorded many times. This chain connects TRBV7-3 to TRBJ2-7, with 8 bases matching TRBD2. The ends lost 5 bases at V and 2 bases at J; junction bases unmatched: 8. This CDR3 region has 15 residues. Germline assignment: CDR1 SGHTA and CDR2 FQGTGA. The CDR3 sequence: CASSPGGGNTYEQYF. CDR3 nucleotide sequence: TGTGCCAGCAGCCCCGGGGGGGGGAATACCTACGAGCAGTACTTC.

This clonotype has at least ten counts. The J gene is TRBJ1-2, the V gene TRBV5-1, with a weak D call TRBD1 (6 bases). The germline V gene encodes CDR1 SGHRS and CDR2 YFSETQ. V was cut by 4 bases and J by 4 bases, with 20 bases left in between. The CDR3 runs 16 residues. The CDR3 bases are TGCGCCAGCAGCCCGTGGGGGGACACGAATCTCTATGGCTACACCTTC. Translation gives CASSPWGDTNLYGYTF.

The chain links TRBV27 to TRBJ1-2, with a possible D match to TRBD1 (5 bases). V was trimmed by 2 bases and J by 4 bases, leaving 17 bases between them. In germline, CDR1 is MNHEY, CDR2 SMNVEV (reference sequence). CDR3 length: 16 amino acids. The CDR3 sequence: CASSLGDSGTLYGYTF. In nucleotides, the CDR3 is TGTGCCAGCAGTTTAGGAGACAGCGGAACCCTCTATGGCTACACCTTC.

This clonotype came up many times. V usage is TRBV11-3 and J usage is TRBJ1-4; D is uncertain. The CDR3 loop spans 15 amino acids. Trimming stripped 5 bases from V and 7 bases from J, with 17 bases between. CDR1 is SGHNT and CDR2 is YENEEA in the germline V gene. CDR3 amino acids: CASSPEEQPTEKLFF. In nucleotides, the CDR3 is TGTGCCAGCAGCCCCGAGGAGCAACCGACTGAAAAACTGTTTTTT.

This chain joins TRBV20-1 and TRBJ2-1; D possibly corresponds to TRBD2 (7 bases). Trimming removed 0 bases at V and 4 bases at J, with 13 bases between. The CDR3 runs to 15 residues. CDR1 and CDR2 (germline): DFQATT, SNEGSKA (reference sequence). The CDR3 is CSARDMGGRYNEQFF. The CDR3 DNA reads TGCAGTGCTAGAGATATGGGGGGGCGGTACAATGAGCAGTTCTTC.

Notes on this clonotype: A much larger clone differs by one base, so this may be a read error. CDR3 nucleotides: TGTGCCCGCTCACCACCACAGGGCCCCCCCATGAACACTGAAGCTTTCTTT. Translation gives CARSPPQGPPMNTEAFF. The chain joins TRBV18 to TRBJ1-1; weak D call: TRBD1 (6 bases). This CDR3 comprises 17 residues. The germline V gene encodes CDR1 KGHSH and CDR2 LQKENI.

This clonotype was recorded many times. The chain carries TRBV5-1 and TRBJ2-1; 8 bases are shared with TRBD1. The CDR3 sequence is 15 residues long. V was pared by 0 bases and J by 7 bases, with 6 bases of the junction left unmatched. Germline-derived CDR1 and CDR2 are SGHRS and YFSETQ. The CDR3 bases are TGCGCCAGCAGCTTGGAGACAGGGGCGATTAATGAGCAGTTCTTC. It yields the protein CASSLETGAINEQFF.

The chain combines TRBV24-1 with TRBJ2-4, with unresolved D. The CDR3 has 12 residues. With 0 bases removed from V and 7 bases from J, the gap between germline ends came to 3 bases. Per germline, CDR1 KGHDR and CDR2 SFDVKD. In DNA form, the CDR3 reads TGTGCCACCAGTGATTTGTTGAACATTCAGTACTTC. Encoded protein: CATSDLLNIQYF.

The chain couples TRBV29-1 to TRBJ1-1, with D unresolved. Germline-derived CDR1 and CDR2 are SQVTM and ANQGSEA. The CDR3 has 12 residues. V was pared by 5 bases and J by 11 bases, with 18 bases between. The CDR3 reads CSVLFGPEGAFF. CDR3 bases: TGCAGCGTTTTATTTGGGCCTGAGGGTGCTTTCTTT.

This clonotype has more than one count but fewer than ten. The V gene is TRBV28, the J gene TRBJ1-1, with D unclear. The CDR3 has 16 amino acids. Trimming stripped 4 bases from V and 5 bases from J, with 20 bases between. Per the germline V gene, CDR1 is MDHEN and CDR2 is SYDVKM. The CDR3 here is CASSSPQTIVWTEAFF. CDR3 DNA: TGTGCCAGCAGTTCCCCTCAGACAATCGTGTGGACTGAAGCTTTCTTT.

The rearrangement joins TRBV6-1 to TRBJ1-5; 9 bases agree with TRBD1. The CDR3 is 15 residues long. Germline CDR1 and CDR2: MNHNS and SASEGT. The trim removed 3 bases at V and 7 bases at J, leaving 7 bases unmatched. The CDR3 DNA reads TGTGCCAGCAGTGAGGGACAGGGCTTCATCCAGCCCCAGCATTTT. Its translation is CASSEGQGFIQPQHF.

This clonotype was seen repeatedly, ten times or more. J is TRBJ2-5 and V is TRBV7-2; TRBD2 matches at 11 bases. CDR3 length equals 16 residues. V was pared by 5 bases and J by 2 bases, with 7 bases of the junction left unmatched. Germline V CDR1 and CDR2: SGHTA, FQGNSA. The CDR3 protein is CASSLTSGGRQETQYF. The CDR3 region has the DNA TGTGCCAGCAGCCTCACTAGCGGGGGAAGGCAAGAGACCCAGTACTTC.

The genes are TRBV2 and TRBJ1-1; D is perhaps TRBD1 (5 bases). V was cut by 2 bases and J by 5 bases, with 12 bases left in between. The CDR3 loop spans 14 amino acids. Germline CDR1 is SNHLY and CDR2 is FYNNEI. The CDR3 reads CASSETRGRTEAFF. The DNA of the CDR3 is TGTGCCAGCAGTGAAACCCGGGGGAGGACTGAAGCTTTCTTT.

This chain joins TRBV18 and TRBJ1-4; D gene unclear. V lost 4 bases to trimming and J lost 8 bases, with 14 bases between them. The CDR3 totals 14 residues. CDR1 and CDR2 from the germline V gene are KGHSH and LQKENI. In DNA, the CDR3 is TGTGCCAGCTCACTCAAAGTCTGGGAGGAAAAACTGTTTTTT. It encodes CASSLKVWEEKLFF.

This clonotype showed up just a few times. CDR3 in amino acids: CASSIVGDNQPQHF. CDR3 sequence (DNA): TGTGCCAGTAGTATAGTAGGAGACAATCAGCCCCAGCATTTT. The gene calls are TRBV19 and TRBJ1-5; D is ambiguous. The CDR3 runs 14 residues. Trimming pared 1 base from V and 3 bases from J, leaving 7 bases between. Per the germline V gene, CDR1 is LNHDA and CDR2 is SQIVND (reference sequence).

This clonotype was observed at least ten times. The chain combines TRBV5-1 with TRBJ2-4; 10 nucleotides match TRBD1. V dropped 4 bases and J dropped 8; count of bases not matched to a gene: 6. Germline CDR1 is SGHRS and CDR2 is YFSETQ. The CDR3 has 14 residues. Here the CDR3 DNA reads TGCGCCAGCAGCAGGGACAGGGGTGTAGACATTCAGTACTTC. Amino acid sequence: CASSRDRGVDIQYF.

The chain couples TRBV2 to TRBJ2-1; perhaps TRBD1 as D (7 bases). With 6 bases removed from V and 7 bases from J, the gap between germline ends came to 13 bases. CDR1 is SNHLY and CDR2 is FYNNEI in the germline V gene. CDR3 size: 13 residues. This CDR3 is CASRGPGGNEQFF. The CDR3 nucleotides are TGTGCCAGCAGGGGTCCAGGGGGGAATGAGCAGTTCTTC.